Following are 18 T cell receptor beta chains from one sample sequenced in a study of cytomegalovirus exposure and HLA in healthy donors. 13 Jbeta primers and 60 Vbeta primers were used for the PCR. Profiled with immunoSEQ multiplex PCR; TCRdb holds only in-frame clones, not every one. The sample shows 150,000 to 200,000 clones, around 87% of them seen only once. Sequenced: PBMCs. Source of these receptors: a woman aged 18-29 years in good health and CMV-seronegative.

For the CDR3, the DNA is TGCGCCAGCAGCTTAGGACAGACTATACCCCCCTACAATGAGCAGTTCTTC. Protein sequence: CASSLGQTIPPYNEQFF. This chain uses TRBV5-1 with TRBJ2-1; D might be TRBD1 (6 bases). Germline CDR1 SGHRS, CDR2 YFSETQ. Trimming pared 2 bases from V and 2 bases from J, leaving 17 bases between. The CDR3 has 17 amino acids. Combining the CDR3 with reference TRBV5-1 and TRBJ2-1 gives the whole variable domain KAGVTQTPRYLIKTRGQQVTLSCSPISGHRSVSWYQQTPGQGLQFLFEYFSETQRNKGNFPGRFSGRQFSNSRSEMNVSTLELGDSALYLCASSLGQTIPPYNEQFFGPGTRLTVL.

The J gene is TRBJ1-4, the V gene TRBV5-1; weak D call: TRBD1 (6 bases). Per the germline V gene, CDR1 is SGHRS and CDR2 is YFSETQ. There are 15 residues in the CDR3. Trimming removed 2 bases at V and 8 bases at J, with 16 bases between. Written as DNA, the CDR3 is TGCGCCAGCAGCTTAGGAAGGGGGATCGGGGAAAAACTGTTTTTT. Translation: CASSLGRGIGEKLFF.

This chain connects TRBV7-9 to TRBJ2-1; 9 nucleotides line up with TRBD2. V gave up 2 bases and J gave up 2 bases; unmatched junction bases: 13. The CDR3 has 19 residues. The germline gives CDR1 SEHNR, CDR2 FQNEAQ (reference sequence). The CDR3 sequence is CASSLRSGGLTLTYNEQFF. The CDR3 nucleotides are TGTGCCAGCAGCTTACGAAGCGGGGGGCTAACCCTAACCTACAATGAGCAGTTCTTC.

Note on this clone: Sequence at one end of the junction differs from germline and may be a read error. This chain joins TRBV14 and TRBJ2-2; 10 positions match TRBD2. CDR1 and CDR2 (germline): SGHDN, FVKESK. CDR3 size: 14 residues. The CDR3 region is CASSLLAGAGVLFF. For the CDR3, the DNA is TGTGCCAGCAGCCTTCTAGCGGGGGCCGGGGTGCTGTTTTTT.

This clone was picked up a small number of times. The V and J genes are TRBV5-1 and TRBJ2-3; perhaps TRBD1 as D (5 bases). Germline CDR1 is SGHRS and CDR2 is YFSETQ. This CDR3 comprises 15 residues. The V end lost 4 bases, the J end lost 0 bases, and 12 bases lay between the germline ends. CDR3 coding DNA: TGCGCCAGCAGCCCCCAGGGCTTTAGCACAGATACGCAGTATTTT. Translating it yields CASSPQGFSTDTQYF.

The rearrangement links TRBV7-9 to TRBJ1-2; D unresolved. Germline V lookup: CDR1 SEHNR, CDR2 FQNEAQ (reference sequence). The CDR3 totals 14 residues. V was trimmed by 5 bases and J by 0 bases, leaving 10 bases between them. The CDR3 DNA follows: TGTGCCAGCAGCCTTCATACTTCTAACTATGGCTACACCTTC. Amino acid sequence: CASSLHTSNYGYTF.

The J gene is TRBJ2-2, the V gene TRBV12-5; D may be TRBD2 (5 bases). The CDR3 has 14 amino acids. Deletions cut 7 bases from V and 1 base from J, with 10 bases between. Germline V gives CDR1 LGHNT, CDR2 FRNRAP. The CDR3 here is CASVAGENTGELFF. Written as DNA, the CDR3 is TGTGCTAGTGTTGCGGGCGAGAACACCGGGGAGCTGTTTTTT.

The rearrangement uses TRBV10-3 and TRBJ1-6, with 11 bases lining up with TRBD1. The CDR3 length is 13 residues. Germline lookup yields CDR1 ENHRY and CDR2 SYGVKD. The junction had 2 bases not matched to a gene; V was cut back by 6 bases and J by 10 bases. CDR3 sequence reads: CAISGDRGSPLHF. The CDR3 DNA reads as TGTGCCATCAGCGGGGACAGGGGGTCACCCCTCCACTTT.

The chain carries TRBV28 and TRBJ1-1; D remains ambiguous. The germline V gene has CDR1 MDHEN and CDR2 SYDVKM. V lost 5 bases, J lost 10 bases, and 11 bases lay in between. CDR3 length equals 11 residues. Here the CDR3 DNA reads TGTGCCAGCAGTCTCCTGAGGTCAGCTTTCTTT. Amino acid sequence: CASSLLRSAFF.

The rearrangement uses TRBV7-8 and TRBJ1-1, with 9 bases aligning to TRBD1. Germline lookup yields CDR1 SGHVS and CDR2 FQNEAQ. Trimming at V came to 5 bases and at J to 3 bases, leaving 13 bases not matched to a gene. The CDR3 is 17 amino acids. The CDR3: CASSPGTGQGLDTEAFF. The CDR3 DNA reads TGTGCCAGCAGCCCCGGGACAGGGCAGGGTTTGGACACTGAAGCTTTCTTT. Variable domain in full (rest from reference TRBV7-8 and TRBJ1-1): GAGVSQSPRYKVAKRGQDVALRCDPISGHVSLFWYQQALGQGPEFLTYFQNEAQLDKSGLPSDRFFAERPEGSVSTLKIQRTQQEDSAVYLCASSPGTGQGLDTEAFFGQGTRLTVV.

The chain carries TRBV6-5 and TRBJ1-5, with 8 bases lining up with TRBD1. CDR1 is MNHEY and CDR2 is SVGAGI in the germline V gene. V was pared by 6 bases and J by 5 bases, with 9 bases of the junction left unmatched. The CDR3 contains 15 residues. The chain's CDR3 is CASSRTGLGDQPQHF. CDR3 sequence (DNA): TGTGCCAGCAGCCGGACAGGGTTGGGGGATCAGCCCCAGCATTTT.

V usage is TRBV29-1 and J usage is TRBJ2-1; D gene ambiguous. The germline V gene has CDR1 SQVTM and CDR2 ANQGSEA. Trimming shortened V by 4 bases and J by 5 bases, and 9 bases separated the two germline ends. The CDR3 loop spans 12 amino acids. The CDR3 region has the DNA TGCAGCGTTGGAGGATACCACAATGAGCAGTTCTTC. Translating it yields CSVGGYHNEQFF.

This chain links TRBV6-5 with TRBJ1-1, with D tentatively TRBD1 (5 bases). CDR3 length: 16 residues. CDR1 is MNHEY, CDR2 SVGAGI, per germline. The V end lost 0 bases, the J end lost 8 bases, and 19 bases lay between the germline ends. The CDR3 coding sequence is TGTGCCAGCAGTTACTCATGGGGCCGATACCCTTCGGAAGCTTTCTTT. Amino acids: CASSYSWGRYPSEAFF.

V usage is TRBV4-1 and J usage is TRBJ2-3, with 8 bases that match TRBD1. This CDR3 is built from 15 residues. CDR1 and CDR2 from the germline V gene are MGHRA and YSYEKL. V was pared by 5 bases and J by 4 bases, with 8 bases of the junction left unmatched. The CDR3 is CASSVQGAQSDTQYF. The CDR3 DNA sequence: TGCGCCAGCAGCGTTCAGGGGGCTCAGTCAGATACGCAGTATTTT.

This rearrangement joins TRBV6-6 to TRBJ2-7, with a possible D match to TRBD1 (6 bases). V lost 2 bases, J lost 2 bases, and 7 bases lay in between. CDR3 length: 13 residues. Germline V gene lookup returns CDR1 MNHNY and CDR2 SVGAGI (reference sequence). CDR3 nucleotide sequence: TGTGCCAGCAGTTACCGGGACACCTACGAGCAGTACTTC. Its translation is CASSYRDTYEQYF.

The chain has TRBV5-4 and TRBJ2-5; 8 bases fit TRBD1. V was pared by 4 bases and J by 7 bases, with 18 bases of the junction left unmatched. The germline V gene encodes CDR1 SGHNT and CDR2 YYREEE (reference sequence). The CDR3 is 17 residues long. The CDR3 DNA follows: TGTGCCAGCAGCCAAGGCCCCTTGAGACAGGGGATTGGGACCCAGTACTTC. Its translation: CASSQGPLRQGIGTQYF.

Only one count was recorded for this clone. V and J are TRBV10-3 and TRBJ1-2, with 10 bases that match TRBD1. V lost 2 bases, J lost 4 bases, and 16 bases stayed unmatched. The CDR3 is 19 amino acids. CDR1 is ENHRY, CDR2 SYGVKD, per germline. In DNA, the CDR3 is TGTGCCATCAGTGAGACGCGGACAGGGGGAAGTCCGTCCGGCTATGGCTACACCTTC. Its translation: CAISETRTGGSPSGYGYTF.

J is TRBJ2-5 and V is TRBV7-3; TRBD2 matches 8 bases. V was pared by 2 bases and J by 4 bases, with 6 bases of the junction left unmatched. Germline assignment: CDR1 SGHTA and CDR2 FQGTGA. CDR3 length: 15 amino acids. The CDR3 sequence is CASSLQAGVGETQYF. DNA for the CDR3: TGTGCCAGCAGCTTACAAGCGGGAGTGGGAGAGACCCAGTACTTC.